The 5 T cell receptor beta chains below come from one sample, sequenced in a study of T cells expressing NK-cell markers. TCRdb derives one entry per CDR3 protein from the 5' RACE reads, leaving out DNA. The listing records roughly 180,000 distinct CDR3 sequences. Specimen: blood T cells: a sorted CD56 or NKG2C T cell subset, CD4+ or CD8+ T cells, or bulk PBMC T cells (not recorded which). The receptors come from a woman between 18 and 75 years old in good health.

The chain uses TRBV11-2 and TRBJ2-1. The germline V gene encodes CDR1 SGHAT and CDR2 FQNNGV. The length of the CDR3 is 16 residues. This chain's CDR3 is CASREKSVGSYNEQFF.

The chain joins TRBV30 to TRBJ2-5; TCRdb returns TRBD1, unconfirmable since there is no DNA. There are 14 residues in the CDR3. Germline V gene data show CDR1 as GTSNPN and CDR2 as SVGIG (reference sequence). CDR3 protein: CAWRDQGRGETQYF.

This chain joins TRBV2 and TRBJ1-1; TCRdb's D call, TRBD1, is unchecked because there is no DNA. CDR3 length equals 12 residues. The germline CDR1 and CDR2 sequences are SNHLY and FYNNEI. This chain's CDR3 is CASSQGQKGAFF.

The V and J genes are TRBV7-8 and TRBJ1-1. This CDR3 has 16 residues. Germline CDR1 SGHVS, CDR2 FQNEAQ. The CDR3 here is CASSLNSWSTTAEAFF.

CDR3 region: CASSQRAGDNSYEQYF. This chain links TRBV4-1 with TRBJ2-7; the TRBD1 assignment by TCRdb is unverifiable without DNA. This CDR3 comprises 16 residues. The germline V gene has CDR1 MGHRA and CDR2 YSYEKL.